Sequencing of this TCR beta chain was carried out in a study of CD8 T cells in ankylosing spondylitis. Study findings and constraints: Apparently characteristic of ankylosing spondylitis blood was a TCR beta motif (about eight highly homologous variants).

Each TCR beta library was made by quantitative 5'-RACE that incorporated molecular barcodes. MiXCR, run by TCRdb on the 5' RACE reads, gives a single entry per CDR3 protein. This table has about 330,000 distinct CDR3 sequences, around 8% appearing once. The table lists this clonotype with many counts. The antigen remains undetermined. Germline lookup yields CDR1 MDHEN and CDR2 SYDVKM. V shed 3 bases and J shed 10 bases, with 18 bases lying between them. The CDR3 runs to 14 residues. The chain employs TRBV28 and TRBJ1-1, with D maybe TRBD1 (5 bases). The clonotype was recovered from a male donor with ankylosing spondylitis. The sample taken for sequencing was blood, either unsorted or a sorted T cell fraction (not recorded which). The DNA of the CDR3 is TGTGCCAGCAGTTTTGGTTTTGACCCTAGGGGAGCTTTCTTT. Translating it yields CASSFGFDPRGAFF.